This TCR beta chain was recorded in a study of early T cells in non-severe SARS-CoV-2 infection. Overall study: Chains stayed unpaired after sequencing of bulk RNA from unsorted whole blood.

The TCR library protocol was used to attach unique molecular identifiers. These identifiers were attached to individual cDNA molecules. One entry per CDR3 protein results from TCRdb running MiXCR on the 5' RACE reads. The table shows 90,000 to 120,000 distinct CDR3 sequences, with approximately 12% occurring only once. V lost 0 bases and J lost 2, with 18 bases in between. CDR1 is MGHRA and CDR2 is YSYEKL in the germline V gene. The CDR3 consists of 18 residues. This clonotype was seen ten or more times. Its antigen is currently unknown. Findings of the study overall: Matches to VDJdb favored anti-spike CD8 responses and missed private and CD4 specificities.

Sequenced material: whole blood. The chain links TRBV4-1 to TRBJ2-3, with unresolved D. This TCR was sampled from an adult who was a healthcare worker with PCR-confirmed SARS-CoV-2 infection or an uninfected control (not recorded which). The chain's CDR3 is CASSQDSLGAANTDTQYF. CDR3 DNA sequence: TGCGCCAGCAGCCAAGATTCCCTGGGCGCTGCTAACACAGATACGCAGTATTTT.